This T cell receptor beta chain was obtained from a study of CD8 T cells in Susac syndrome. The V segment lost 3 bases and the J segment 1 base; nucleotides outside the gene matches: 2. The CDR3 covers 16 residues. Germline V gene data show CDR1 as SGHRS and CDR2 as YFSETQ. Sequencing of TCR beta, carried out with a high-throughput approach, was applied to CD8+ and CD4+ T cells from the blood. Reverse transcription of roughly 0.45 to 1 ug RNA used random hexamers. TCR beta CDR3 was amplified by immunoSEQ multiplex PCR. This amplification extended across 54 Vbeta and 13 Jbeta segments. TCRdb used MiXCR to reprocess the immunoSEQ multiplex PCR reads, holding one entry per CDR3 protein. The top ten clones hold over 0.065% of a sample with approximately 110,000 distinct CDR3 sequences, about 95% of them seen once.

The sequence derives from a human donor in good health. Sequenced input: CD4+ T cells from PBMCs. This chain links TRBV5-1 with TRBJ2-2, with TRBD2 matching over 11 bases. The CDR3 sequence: CASSSGLAGNTGELFF. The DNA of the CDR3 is TGCGCCAGCAGCTCTGGACTAGCGGGGAACACCGGGGAGCTGTTTTTT.